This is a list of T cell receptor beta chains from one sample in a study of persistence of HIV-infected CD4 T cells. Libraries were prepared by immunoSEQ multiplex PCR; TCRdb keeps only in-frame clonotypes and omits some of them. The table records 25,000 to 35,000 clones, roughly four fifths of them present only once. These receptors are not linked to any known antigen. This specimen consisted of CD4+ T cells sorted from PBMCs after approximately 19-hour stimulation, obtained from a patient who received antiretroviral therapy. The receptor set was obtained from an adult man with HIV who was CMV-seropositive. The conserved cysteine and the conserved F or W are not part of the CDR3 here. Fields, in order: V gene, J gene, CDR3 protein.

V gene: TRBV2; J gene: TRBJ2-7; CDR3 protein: ASSGQGFRHEQY
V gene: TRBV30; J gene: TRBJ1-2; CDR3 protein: AWSVGRSGGYGYT
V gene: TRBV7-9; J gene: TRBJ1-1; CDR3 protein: ASSLFGNVQNTEAF
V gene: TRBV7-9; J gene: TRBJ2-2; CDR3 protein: ASSFPHGTGTGELF
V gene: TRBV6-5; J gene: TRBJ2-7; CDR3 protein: ASSYLGQSSYEQY
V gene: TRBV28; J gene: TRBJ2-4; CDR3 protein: ASRPGTPIYIQY
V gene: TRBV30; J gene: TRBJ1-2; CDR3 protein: AWSTRTGGYYGYT
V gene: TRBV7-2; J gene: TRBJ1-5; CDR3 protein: ASSDRVGQPQH
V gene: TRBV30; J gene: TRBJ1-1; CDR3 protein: AWSAGTDNEAF
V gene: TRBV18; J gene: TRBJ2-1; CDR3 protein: ASSGDRGVAGEQF
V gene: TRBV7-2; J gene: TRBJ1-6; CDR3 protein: ASSLASSTGGFSPLH
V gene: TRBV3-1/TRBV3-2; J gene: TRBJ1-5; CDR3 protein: ASSQRLSFNQPQH
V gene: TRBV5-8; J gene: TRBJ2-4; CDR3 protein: ASSLGQGTKNIQY
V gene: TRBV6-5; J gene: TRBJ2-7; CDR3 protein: ASSYMGEQY
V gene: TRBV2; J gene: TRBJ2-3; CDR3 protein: ASSLTEPSTDTQY
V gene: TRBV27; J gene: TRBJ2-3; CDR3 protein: ASNLERQGRDTQY
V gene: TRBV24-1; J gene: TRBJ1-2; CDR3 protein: ATNSPGTDGGYT
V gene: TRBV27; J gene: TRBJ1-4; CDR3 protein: ASSLGPQGGREKLF
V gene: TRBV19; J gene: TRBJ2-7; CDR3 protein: ASSSQAYEQY
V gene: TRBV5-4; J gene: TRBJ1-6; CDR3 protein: ASSPGTGDRRYNSPLH
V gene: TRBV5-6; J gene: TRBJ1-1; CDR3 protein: ASSLTSRNTEAF
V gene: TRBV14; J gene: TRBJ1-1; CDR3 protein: ASSPSRRWNTEAF
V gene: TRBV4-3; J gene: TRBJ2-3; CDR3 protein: ASSQEAGRIADTQY
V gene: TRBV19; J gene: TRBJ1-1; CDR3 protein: ASSYTLNTEAF
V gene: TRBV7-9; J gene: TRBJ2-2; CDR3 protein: ASSNDRGNTGELF
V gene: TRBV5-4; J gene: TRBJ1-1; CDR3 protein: ASGGNMNTEAF
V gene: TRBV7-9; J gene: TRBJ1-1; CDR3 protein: ASSLKGAFEEAF
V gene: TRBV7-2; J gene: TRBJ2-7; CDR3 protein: ASTTSLSHEQY
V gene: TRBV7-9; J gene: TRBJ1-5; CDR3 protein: ASSNGQGSNQPQH
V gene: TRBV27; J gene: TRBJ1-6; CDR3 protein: ASRGQAYNSPLH
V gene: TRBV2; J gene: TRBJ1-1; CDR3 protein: ASRLTTGGYTEAF
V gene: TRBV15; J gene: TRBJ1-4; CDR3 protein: ATSRGGGGNEKLF
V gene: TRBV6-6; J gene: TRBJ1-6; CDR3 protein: ASRFTGTYNSPLH
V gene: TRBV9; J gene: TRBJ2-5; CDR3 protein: ASSPQTGRGETQY
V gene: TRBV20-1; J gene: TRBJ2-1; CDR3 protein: SASVPGTPIGREQF
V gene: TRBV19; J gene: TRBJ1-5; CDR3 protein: ASRGPGQGILSQH
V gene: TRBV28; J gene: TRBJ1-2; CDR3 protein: ASSLFRGGYT
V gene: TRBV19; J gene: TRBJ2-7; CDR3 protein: ASWGRGHEQY
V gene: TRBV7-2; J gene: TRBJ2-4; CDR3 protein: ASSSGVRKNIQY
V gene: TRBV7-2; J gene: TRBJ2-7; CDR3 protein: ASSSNVMTTREQY
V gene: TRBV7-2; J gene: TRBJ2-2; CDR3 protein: ASSLAPAGTGELF
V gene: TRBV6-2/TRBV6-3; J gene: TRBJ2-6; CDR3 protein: ASSYVGSGANVLT
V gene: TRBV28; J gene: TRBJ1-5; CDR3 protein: ASSLYRTVDRYQPQH
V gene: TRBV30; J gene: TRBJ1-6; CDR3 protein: AWTTGRAGNSPLH
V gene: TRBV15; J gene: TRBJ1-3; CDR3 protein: ATSRGGSANTIY
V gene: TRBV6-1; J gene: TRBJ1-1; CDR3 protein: ASSEMRGRRTTEAF
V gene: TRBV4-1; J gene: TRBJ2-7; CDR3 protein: ASSQLRTSPYEQY
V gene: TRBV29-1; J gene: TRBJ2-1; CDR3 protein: SVGTSGEQF
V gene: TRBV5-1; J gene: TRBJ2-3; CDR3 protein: ASSLAAGGITDTQY
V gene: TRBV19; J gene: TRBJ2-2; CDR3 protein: ASSAPGQQTGELF